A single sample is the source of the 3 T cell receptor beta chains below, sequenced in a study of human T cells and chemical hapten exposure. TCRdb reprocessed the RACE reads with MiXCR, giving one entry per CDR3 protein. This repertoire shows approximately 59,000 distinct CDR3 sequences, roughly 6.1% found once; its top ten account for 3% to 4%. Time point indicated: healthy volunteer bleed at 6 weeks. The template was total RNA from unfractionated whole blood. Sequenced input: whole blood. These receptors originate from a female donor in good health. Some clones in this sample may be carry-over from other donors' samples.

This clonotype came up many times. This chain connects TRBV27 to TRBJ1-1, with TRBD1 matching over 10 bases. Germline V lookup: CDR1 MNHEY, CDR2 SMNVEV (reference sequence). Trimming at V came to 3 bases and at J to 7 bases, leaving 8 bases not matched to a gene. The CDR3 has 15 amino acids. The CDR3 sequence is CASSFLGTGEFEAFF. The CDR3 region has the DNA TGTGCCAGCAGTTTTCTAGGGACAGGGGAATTTGAAGCTTTCTTT.

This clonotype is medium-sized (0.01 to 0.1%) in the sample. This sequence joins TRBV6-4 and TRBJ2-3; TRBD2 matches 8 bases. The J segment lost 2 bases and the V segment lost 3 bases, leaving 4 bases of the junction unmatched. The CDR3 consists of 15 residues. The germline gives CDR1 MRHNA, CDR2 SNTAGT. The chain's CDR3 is CASSEREAPTDTQYF. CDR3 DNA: TGTGCCAGCAGTGAGCGGGAGGCCCCCACAGATACGCAGTATTTT.

CDR3 loop: CASSLVGLGLDEQYF. The CDR3 DNA reads TGTGCCAGCAGTTTAGTAGGACTAGGGTTGGACGAGCAGTACTTC. The J gene is TRBJ2-7, the V gene TRBV12-3 or TRBV12-4; 7 bases align to TRBD2. V lost 1 base and J lost 5; bases outside the gene matches: 8. The CDR3 covers 15 residues.